This T cell receptor (beta chain) was identified in a study of graft-versus-host responses after intestinal transplantation. Method: immunoSEQ multiplex PCR; TCRdb's copy keeps in-frame clones and lacks some. The data show around 6,200 clones, about a fifth seen once. This CDR3 region has 11 residues. The V gene lost 3 bases and the J gene lost 9 bases, with 11 bases spanning the gap. The V gene's germline CDR1 is DFQATT and CDR2 SNEGSKA (reference sequence). This clone has only a few counts. The V and J genes are TRBV20-1 and TRBJ1-1; D may be TRBD1 (5 bases). This TCR derives from a human patient who was an organ donor for intestinal transplantation. The starting material was alloreactive CD4+ T cells from a mixed lymphocyte reaction culture, obtained before transplantation. Subset: CFSE-low proliferating T cells sorted from roughly six-day pre-transplant mixed lymphocyte reaction (GvH or HvG direction). Here the CDR3 DNA reads TGCAGTGCTAGTAGGGACTTGAAAGCTTTCTTT. Its translation: CSASRDLKAFF.